This TCR beta chain stems from a study of control samples from healthy donors and cancer patients. The V and J ends lost 3 bases and 3 bases respectively, with 17 bases between them. The CDR3 is made up of 15 amino acids. CDR1 is SQVTM, CDR2 ANQGSEA, per germline. The assay was immunoSEQ multiplex PCR, and TCRdb's table has in-frame clones only and misses some. The table shows over 150,000 clones, with approximately 92% occurring only once. The receptor's source is a man younger than 30 in good health. Sequences were obtained from blood. The chain joins TRBV29-1 to TRBJ1-2; D possibly corresponds to TRBD1 (5 bases). Here the CDR3 DNA reads TGCAGCGTTGACCCGAGGTTGGGGGTTTACTATGGCTACACCTTC. Its translation is CSVDPRLGVYYGYTF.